The entry below describes one TCR beta chain. Its antigen remains unidentified. No base quality information exists; no much larger clone differs at one position. Graves' hyperthyroidism was defined as stable when no progression to ophthalmopathy occurred over 18 months of follow-up. The hyperthyroidism patients were between 18 and 65 years old and newly diagnosed, with a disease duration of less than 2 months. The study excluded patients with uncontrolled infections, other autoimmune diseases, pregnancy or lactation. Diagnoses were based on clinical symptoms, serum thyroxine and TRAb, thyroid ultrasound and orbital computed tomography. PBMCs were separated from roughly 9.3 ml of fresh peripheral blood using Ficoll-Paque density gradient centrifugation. Trizol reagent was used to extract total RNA, and RNA quality was then checked on an Agilent 2100 Bioanalyzer. The data were taken from a study of T cells in Graves' hyperthyroidism and ophthalmopathy (dated by TCRdb to between 2018 and 2021). A note on the overall study: Peripheral blood samples were taken at initial diagnosis, before any treatment was given. To identify TCR V-J signatures that set the groups apart, the researchers used a discovery cohort of 95 to 100 patients, made up of 40 to 45 with Graves' ophthalmopathy and 57 with stable Graves' hyperthyroidism. Whether ophthalmopathy could be predicted prospectively was tested in an independent validation cohort made up of 18 to 20 hyperthyroidism patients plus 17 patients who later progressed to ophthalmopathy. For training and testing, the 95 to 100 patients in the discovery cohort were randomly divided in a 7:3 ratio. In about 6 Graves' hyperthyroidism patients, the study also compared T-cell repertoires from thyroid tissue with T-cell repertoires from blood. After blood sampling, hyperthyroidism patients were treated with methimazole at a starting dose of 30 mg daily, and ophthalmopathy patients were treated with high-dose intravenous methylprednisolone. The paper describes TCR Vbeta CDR3 sequencing of 140 or so peripheral blood samples, made up of 43 ophthalmopathy patients, over 70 hyperthyroidism patients and 17 progressor patients. Overall study outcomes, separate from this receptor: In validation, the model predicted progression to ophthalmopathy with approximately 71% sensitivity and 72% to 75% specificity, a median of about 6.7 months before onset. Sample size was not statistically predetermined, and blinding of investigators to group allocation was not performed. Most expanded thyroid clonotypes (frequency above 0.001) were also detected in blood, suggesting blood repertoires may reflect thyroid immune responses. A model built on a 13 V-J signature distinguished ophthalmopathy from stable hyperthyroidism, reaching approximately 89% sensitivity and about 81% specificity in cross-validation and 80%/75% in testing.

TCR beta CDR3 regions were amplified from RNA transcripts. The first round of RT-PCR for the TCR CDR3 was performed with the HTBI primer set and the Qiagen OneStep RT-PCR kit. Libraries were constructed in a second round of multiplex PCR, after which size selection and purification were performed. Libraries were sequenced paired-end with 100 bp reads on an Illumina HiSeq2000. The authors' analysis ran thus. Raw data were processed with SOAPnuke, discarding reads with adapters, uncalled bases, mean Phred below 15, or no exact constant-primer or identifier match. COPE v1.2.5 was used to merge the high-quality paired reads, and each unique nucleotide sequence was defined as a clonotype. MiTCR v1.1 was used to align the clonotypes against IMGT TRBV, TRBD and TRBJ reference segments. Analysis was restricted to V-J combinations with a frequency above 0.0001, which covered about 99% of repertoires. A TCS score was defined as the ratio between F50 (clonal expansion) and ExV (chaos), using BLOSUM62-based TCRdist between CDR3 peptides within each V-J. Welch's t-statistics and random forest reduced several hundred V-J features to some 14, which were used in a naive Bayes classifier (R e1071). TCRdb applied fastp at Q25 and MiXCR to the public reads, then kept only in-frame beta chains. Entries are consolidated by CDR3 protein sequence, retaining the most common genes and DNA. Here the V and J calls rest on TCRdb's processing, not on the authors' analysis. This sample gives under 350,000 distinct CDR3 sequences in total; roughly 20% of them show up just once. Approximately 49% of the sample is held by the ten biggest clonotypes.

According to the germline V gene (reference sequence), CDR1 reads DFQATT and CDR2 reads SNEGSKA. Counted from cysteine to phenylalanine, this CDR3 has 17 amino acids. CDR3 DNA only is kept here, 51 bases in frame from base 1. Here V drops 4 bases and J drops 6 bases, and the junction holds 19 bases not matched to any gene. The material sequenced was blood. This chain is built from TRBV20-1 and TRBJ2-7, with 9 junctional bases fitting TRBD1. The TCR originated in a woman between 50 and 59 years old with Graves' hyperthyroidism. The sequenced DNA: TGCAGTGCTAAGGGCTTTACCTCGGGACAGGGATCCCTCGAGCAGTACTTC. It codes for CSAKGFTSGQGSLEQYF.